At least ten counts were recorded for the clone carrying this T cell receptor (beta chain). Its antigen is as yet unknown. The sample belongs to a study of T cells after yellow fever vaccination. Study observations and caveats: Post-booster samples contained most primary-vaccination clones (nearly 98% CD4, less than 90% CD8).

Researchers made TCR cDNA using 5'RACE template switching, and this step added a universal primer site and UMIs. TCRdb recomputed calls from the 5' RACE reads with MiXCR, one row per CDR3 protein. The profile shows about 130,000 distinct CDR3 sequences, 7.4% of them singletons. This CDR3 has 15 residues. Between the trimmed V and J ends, which lost 2 bases and 0 bases, there was a span of 9 bases. Germline V gene lookup returns CDR1 SGHRS and CDR2 YFSETQ. J is TRBJ2-1 and V is TRBV5-1, with D possibly TRBD2 on 5 matching bases. Here the sequenced sample was CD4+ T cells sorted from PBMCs, taken 9 to 11 days after the first yellow fever vaccination. The sequence was collected from a man aged 18 to 35 who received the YFV17D yellow fever vaccine. This CDR3 reads CASSLAAGSYNEQFF. The DNA for the CDR3 is TGCGCCAGCAGCTTAGCGGCTGGCTCCTACAATGAGCAGTTCTTC.